The next 28 T cell receptor beta chains were all read from a single sample in a study of PD-L1 blockade in urothelial cancer. Repertoires were generated with immunoSEQ multiplex PCR, while TCRdb's copy carries only in-frame clones and drops some. The table lists about 43,000 clones, more than 70% of them singletons. Sequenced here: PBMCs, sampled around atezolizumab (anti-PD-L1) treatment. These receptors came from a woman aged 55-75 years with urothelial cancer.

The V call is TRBV10-1, the J call TRBJ1-2, with D possibly matching TRBD1 (6 bases). Looked up from germline, CDR1 is WNHNN and CDR2 is SYGVQD (reference sequence). The V end lost 7 bases, the J end lost 1 base, and 19 bases lay between the germline ends. The CDR3 covers 16 residues. The CDR3 sequence: CASTSVGGNDNYGYTF. The CDR3 DNA reads TGCGCCAGCACCTCCGTAGGGGGTAATGATAACTATGGCTACACCTTC.

This clone counts as medium-sized. The chain combines TRBV4-1 with TRBJ2-7, with a possible D match to TRBD1 (6 bases). Looked up from germline, CDR1 is MGHRA and CDR2 is YSYEKL. The CDR3 totals 14 residues. V was trimmed by 0 bases and J by 10 bases, leaving 16 bases between them. The CDR3, as DNA: TGCGCCAGCAGCCAAGATGGGGGCTACAGGGAACAGTACTTC. Its protein product is CASSQDGGYREQYF.

The gene calls are TRBV2 and TRBJ2-3; TRBD2 matches at 7 bases. The CDR3 covers 14 residues. Germline CDR1 reads SNHLY; CDR2 reads FYNNEI. The junction had 6 bases not matched to a gene; V was cut back by 7 bases and J by 2 bases. The CDR3 region has the DNA TGTGCCAGCATGGGTGGGAGGGCCACAGATACGCAGTATTTT. Amino acid sequence: CASMGGRATDTQYF.

V usage is TRBV7-2 and J usage is TRBJ1-2, with D uncertain. The germline V gene encodes CDR1 SGHTA and CDR2 FQGNSA. This CDR3 spans 15 amino acids. V was pared by 5 bases and J by 2 bases, with 15 bases between. In nucleotides, the CDR3 is TGTGCCAGCAGCCCCGTGGGCGGGAACAACTATGGCTACACCTTC. Protein: CASSPVGGNNYGYTF.

This clone was seen a few times. This chain links TRBV7-9 with TRBJ1-6, with a weak D call TRBD1 (5 bases). The CDR3 covers 13 residues. Germline V gene data show CDR1 as SEHNR and CDR2 as FQNEAQ (reference sequence). The V and J ends lost 5 bases and 9 bases respectively, with 11 bases between them. This chain's CDR3 is CASSGGTLSPLHF. CDR3 nucleotides: TGTGCCAGCAGCGGCGGGACCCTTTCACCCCTCCACTTT.

This clone was found once. The chain recombines TRBV7-2 with TRBJ2-3; perhaps TRBD1 as D (5 bases). CDR1 is SGHTA, CDR2 FQGNSA, per germline. V dropped 1 base and J dropped 10 bases, with 18 bases sitting between them. There are 15 residues in the CDR3. The CDR3: CASSLGHQGGRAQYF. CDR3 nucleotide sequence: TGTGCCAGCAGCTTAGGTCACCAGGGCGGTCGGGCGCAGTATTTT.

V usage is TRBV5-6 and J usage is TRBJ1-4; 7 positions agree with TRBD1. Trimming took 5 bases from V and 6 from J; bases not matched to a gene: 7. This CDR3 comprises 14 residues. Germline assignment: CDR1 SGHDT and CDR2 YYEEEE. The CDR3 spells CASSFQGEYEKLFF. Here the CDR3 DNA reads TGTGCCAGCAGTTTCCAGGGGGAGTATGAAAAACTGTTTTTT.

The gene calls are TRBV10-1 and TRBJ2-3, with 8 bases fitting TRBD2. The CDR3 has 14 residues. J gave up 5 bases and V 2 bases, and 3 bases lay outside the gene matches. Germline V CDR1 and CDR2: WNHNN, SYGVQD (reference sequence). The CDR3 DNA reads as TGCGCCAGCAGTGAGGGACTAGCCGGAGATACGCAGTATTTT. As protein: CASSEGLAGDTQYF.

The gene calls are TRBV11-2 and TRBJ2-7, with a weak D call TRBD1 (5 bases). Trimming removed 5 bases at V and 4 bases at J, with 15 bases between. CDR1 SGHAT and CDR2 FQNNGV come from the germline V gene. This CDR3 comprises 14 residues. This CDR3 is CASSPYSGFYEQYF. The CDR3 DNA follows: TGTGCCAGCAGCCCCTACTCAGGGTTTTACGAGCAGTACTTC.

V gene TRBV6-4 combines with J gene TRBJ1-2; no clear D. V was clipped by 6 bases and J by 3 bases, with 8 bases between them. The CDR3 length is 12 residues. Germline CDR1 MRHNA, CDR2 SNTAGT. The DNA for the CDR3 is TGTGCCAGCAGGGACGGAGACTATGGCTACACCTTC. This translates into CASRDGDYGYTF.

Note on this clone: A read error may produce the germline difference seen at one junction end. The J gene is TRBJ2-5, the V gene TRBV7-2; TRBD1 agrees at 7 bases. The CDR3 consists of 13 residues. The germline CDR1 and CDR2 sequences are SGHTA and FQGNSA. CDR3 in amino acids: CASSFLPRDSWDF. The CDR3 DNA sequence: TGTGCCAGCAGCTTCCTACCCCGGGACAGCTGGGACTTC.

CDR3 in DNA: TGTGCCAGCAGACAGGTCGCCGGCGGCACTGAAGCTTTCTTT. It is translated as CASRQVAGGTEAFF. This chain links TRBV7-9 with TRBJ1-1; maybe TRBD1 (5 bases). The CDR3 is 14 amino acids. Germline CDR1 reads SEHNR; CDR2 reads FQNEAQ (reference sequence). Trimming stripped 6 bases from V and 4 bases from J, with 15 bases between.

This clone was picked up a small number of times. The V gene is TRBV27, the J gene TRBJ2-7; 7 bases align to TRBD2. The CDR3 is 15 amino acids. V trimming: 6 bases; J trimming: 6 bases; junction bases outside the gene matches: 14. Germline-derived CDR1 and CDR2 are MNHEY and SMNVEV (reference sequence). CDR3 coding DNA: TGTGCCAGCAGAGGAGGGGCGAGACTAGCATCCGAGCAGTACTTC. Protein: CASRGGARLASEQYF.

This clone has just one count. This chain connects TRBV6-1 to TRBJ2-7, with TRBD2 matching over 7 bases. This CDR3 spans 14 amino acids. V gave up 4 bases and J gave up 6 bases; unmatched junction bases: 9. Germline assignment: CDR1 MNHNS and CDR2 SASEGT. CDR3 nucleotide sequence: TGTGCCAGCAGTGGATTGTGGACTAGGGGCGAGCAGTACTTC. Translated: CASSGLWTRGEQYF.

This chain connects TRBV4-3 to TRBJ2-7; D might be TRBD2 (6 bases). Germline CDR1 is LGHNA and CDR2 is YSLEER. The CDR3 has 14 amino acids. V was pared by 0 bases and J by 4 bases, with 10 bases between. CDR3 sequence: CASSQDRRGYEQYF. The CDR3 region has the DNA TGCGCCAGCAGCCAAGATCGGCGGGGTTACGAGCAGTACTTC.

This chain joins TRBV18 and TRBJ2-5; 8 bases agree with TRBD1. Trimming removed 3 bases from V and 4 bases from J; junction bases left unmatched: 4. CDR1 and CDR2 (germline): KGHSH, LQKENI. CDR3 length: 14 residues. In DNA, the CDR3 is TGTGCCAGCTCACCCCGGACAGGGACAGAGACCCAGTACTTC. Its protein is CASSPRTGTETQYF.

The chain recombines TRBV7-9 with TRBJ1-4; 9 nucleotides line up with TRBD1. CDR3 length: 14 amino acids. Germline V gene data show CDR1 as SEHNR and CDR2 as FQNEAQ (reference sequence). The J segment lost 7 bases and the V segment lost 7 bases, leaving 7 bases of the junction unmatched. Here the CDR3 reads CASTNRGRVEKLFF. The DNA of the CDR3 is TGTGCCAGCACCAACAGGGGGCGGGTTGAAAAACTGTTTTTT.

This clone has only one observation. The gene calls are TRBV5-4 and TRBJ2-6; 7 positions agree with TRBD1. The CDR3 loop spans 16 amino acids. V gave up 4 bases and J gave up 2 bases; unmatched junction bases: 6. Germline values: CDR1 SGHNT, CDR2 YYREEE (reference sequence). The DNA for the CDR3 is TGTGCCAGCAGCGTAGACAGGGCGGCTGGGGCCAACGTCCTGACTTTC. Its translation is CASSVDRAAGANVLTF. The variable domain in full, completed from reference TRBV5-4 and TRBJ2-6, reads ETGVTQSPTHLIKTRGQQVTLRCSSQSGHNTVSWYQQALGQGPQFIFQYYREEENGRGNFPPRFSGLQFPNYSSELNVNALELDDSALYLCASSVDRAAGANVLTFGAGSRLTVL.

The chain couples TRBV5-5 to TRBJ2-4; D possibly corresponds to TRBD1 (6 bases). The CDR3 has 18 residues. Germline V gene sequence: CDR1 SGHKS, CDR2 YYEKEE (reference sequence). Trimming pared 0 bases from V and 1 base from J, leaving 17 bases between. The CDR3 DNA follows: TGTGCCAGCAGCTTGGAGACAGGTTTTTATTCCGCCAAAAACATTCAGTACTTC. Translating gives CASSLETGFYSAKNIQYF.

V and J are TRBV28 and TRBJ1-2, with 7 bases matching TRBD1. The CDR3 totals 13 residues. The V segment lost 4 bases and the J segment 5 bases; nucleotides outside the gene matches: 4. The germline gives CDR1 MDHEN, CDR2 SYDVKM. CDR3 residues: CASSSQGWYGYTF. DNA of the CDR3: TGTGCCAGCAGTTCACAGGGGTGGTATGGCTACACCTTC.

The gene calls are TRBV9 and TRBJ1-5; no clear D gene. V was clipped by 4 bases and J by 0 bases, with 11 bases between them. CDR1 SGDLS and CDR2 YYNGEE come from the germline V gene. This CDR3 region has 15 residues. CDR3 loop: CASSPAGYSNQPQHF. The CDR3 region has the DNA TGTGCCAGCAGCCCGGCGGGCTATAGCAATCAGCCCCAGCATTTT.

The chain uses TRBV10-3 and TRBJ1-1; 7 positions agree with TRBD1. Germline lookup yields CDR1 ENHRY and CDR2 SYGVKD. V lost 11 bases to trimming and J lost 2 bases; unmatched junction nucleotides: 8. The CDR3 loop spans 13 amino acids. The CDR3 is CAAQGVLNTEAFF. DNA of the CDR3: TGTGCCGCCCAGGGGGTCCTAAACACTGAAGCTTTCTTT.

This chain uses TRBV7-9 with TRBJ2-5; TRBD2 agrees at 10 bases. The CDR3 loop spans 15 amino acids. Germline assignment: CDR1 SEHNR and CDR2 FQNEAQ (reference sequence). J lost 5 bases, V lost 3 bases, and 6 bases had no gene match. CDR3 residues: CASSLASGGGETQYF. The DNA of the CDR3 is TGTGCCAGCAGCTTGGCTAGCGGGGGAGGTGAGACCCAGTACTTC. Full variable domain (outside the CDR3, taken from reference TRBV7-9 and TRBJ2-5): DTGVSQNPRHKITKRGQNVTFRCDPISEHNRLYWYRQTLGQGPEFLTYFQNEAQLEKSRLLSDRFSAERPKGSFSTLEIQRTEQGDSAMYLCASSLASGGGETQYFGPGTRLLVL.

The chain joins TRBV29-1 to TRBJ2-5; TRBD2 aligns across 8 bases. J was trimmed by 4 bases and V by 4 bases; bases with no gene match: 5. The CDR3 spans 13 residues. The germline gives CDR1 SQVTM, CDR2 ANQGSEA. The CDR3 DNA sequence: TGCAGCGTTGTGCGGGGGGCGGGAGAGACCCAGTACTTC. Its translation is CSVVRGAGETQYF. Filled out from reference TRBV29-1 and TRBJ2-5, the complete variable domain reads SAVISQKPSRDICQRGTSLTIQCQVDSQVTMMFWYRQQPGQSLTLIATANQGSEATYESGFVIDKFPISRPNLTFSTLTVSNMSPEDSSIYLCSVVRGAGETQYFGPGTRLLVL.

The chain combines TRBV7-8 with TRBJ1-2, with 10 bases that match TRBD1. Germline values: CDR1 SGHVS, CDR2 FQNEAQ. The CDR3 contains 16 residues. V was clipped by 1 base and J by 8 bases; unmatched bases: 10. In DNA, the CDR3 is TGTGCCAGCAGCTTAGAACGGACAGGGGGGAGTAGGGGCTACACCTTC. This codes for CASSLERTGGSRGYTF. The whole variable domain, filled in from reference TRBV7-8 and TRBJ1-2, reads GAGVSQSPRYKVAKRGQDVALRCDPISGHVSLFWYQQALGQGPEFLTYFQNEAQLDKSGLPSDRFFAERPEGSVSTLKIQRTQQEDSAVYLCASSLERTGGSRGYTFGSGTRLTVV.

The rearrangement uses TRBV18 and TRBJ2-7; D remains ambiguous. The CDR3 is 14 residues long. Germline lookup yields CDR1 KGHSH and CDR2 LQKENI. Between the trimmed V and J ends, which lost 2 bases and 0 bases, there was a span of 8 bases. The CDR3 here is CASSPEAVSYEQYF. In DNA form, the CDR3 reads TGTGCCAGCTCACCAGAGGCAGTCTCCTACGAGCAGTACTTC. Together with reference TRBV18 and TRBJ2-7, the CDR3 gives the full variable domain: NAGVMQNPRHLVRRRGQEARLRCSPMKGHSHVYWYRQLPEEGLKFMVYLQKENIIDESGMPKERFSAEFPKEGPSILRIQQVVRGDSAAYFCASSPEAVSYEQYFGPGTRLTVT.

The chain employs TRBV4-3 and TRBJ2-3; TRBD2 matches 8 bases. Germline values: CDR1 LGHNA, CDR2 YSLEER. V lost 4 bases and J lost 0; bases outside the gene matches: 21. This CDR3 region has 21 residues. The chain's CDR3 is CASSLRRRDSGIFSSTDTQYF. The CDR3 coding sequence is TGCGCCAGCAGCCTCCGAAGGAGGGATAGCGGGATTTTCTCTAGCACAGATACGCAGTATTTT.

The chain carries TRBV19 and TRBJ2-7; tentatively, D is TRBD1 (6 bases). V lost 7 bases and J 6 bases, leaving 19 bases between the germline ends. Germline V gene sequence: CDR1 LNHDA, CDR2 SQIVND (reference sequence). There are 14 residues in the CDR3. CDR3 sequence (DNA): TGTGCCAGTAATCACTCCCCAGGGGTAGGCGAGCAGTACTTC. Translating gives CASNHSPGVGEQYF. Full variable domain (missing parts from reference TRBV19 and TRBJ2-7): DGGITQSPKYLFRKEGQNVTLSCEQNLNHDAMYWYRQDPGQGLRLIYYSQIVNDFQKGDIAEGYSVSREKKESFPLTVTSAQKNPTAFYLCASNHSPGVGEQYFGPGTRLTVT.